Sequencing of this T cell receptor beta chain was carried out in a study of OX40 agonist ivuxolimab in advanced cancers. Whole-study context: Ivuxolimab, which patients received intravenously every 2 weeks, was dosed at 0.01 to 10 mg/kg.

Repertoires were generated with immunoSEQ multiplex PCR, while TCRdb's copy carries only in-frame clones and drops some. The table records approximately 70,000 clones, approximately 78% of them present only once. Comment on this clone: Antigen unknown.

CDR3 size: 14 residues. CDR1 and CDR2 (germline): LNHDA, SQIVND (reference sequence). After removal of 4 bases from V and 1 base from J, the junction contained 2 bases not matched to a gene. General study results and limits: Some nonresponders also had low normalized T-cell clonal expansion.

The chain couples TRBV19 to TRBJ1-1; TRBD1 matches at 8 bases. The sequence was collected from an adult with an advanced solid tumor such as melanoma, head and neck, liver or kidney cancer. The sequenced sample was CD4+ or CD8+ T cells sorted from blood, obtained in a trial of the OX40 agonist ivuxolimab. This CDR3 is CASSTGQENTEAFF. CDR3 coding DNA: TGTGCCAGTAGTACGGGACAGGAGAACACTGAAGCTTTCTTT.